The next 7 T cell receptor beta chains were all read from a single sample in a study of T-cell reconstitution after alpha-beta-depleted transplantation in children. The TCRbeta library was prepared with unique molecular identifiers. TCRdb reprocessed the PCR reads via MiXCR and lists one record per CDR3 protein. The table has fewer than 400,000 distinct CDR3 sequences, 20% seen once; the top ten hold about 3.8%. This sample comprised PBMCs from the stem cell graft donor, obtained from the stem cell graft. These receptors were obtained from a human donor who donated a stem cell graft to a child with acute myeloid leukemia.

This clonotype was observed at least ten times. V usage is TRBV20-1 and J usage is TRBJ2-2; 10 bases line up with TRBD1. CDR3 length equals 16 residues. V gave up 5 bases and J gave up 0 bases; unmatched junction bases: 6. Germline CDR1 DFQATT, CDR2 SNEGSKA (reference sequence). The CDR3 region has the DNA TGCAGTGCTGACAGGGGGCGGCTAGCGAACACCGGGGAGCTGTTTTTT. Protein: CSADRGRLANTGELFF.

This chain's CDR3 is CATSDLETSGSSYNEQFF. CDR3 nucleotides: TGTGCCACCAGTGATTTGGAGACTAGCGGTTCCTCCTACAATGAGCAGTTCTTC. This chain links TRBV24-1 with TRBJ2-1; 9 bases agree with TRBD2. CDR1 KGHDR and CDR2 SFDVKD come from the germline V gene. The CDR3 spans 18 residues. Trimming cost V 0 bases and J 0 bases; bases outside gene matches: 5.

The CDR3 sequence: CAITSSPTGELFF. For the CDR3, the DNA is TGTGCCATCACGTCTTCCCCCACCGGGGAGCTGTTTTTT. The chain is built from TRBV10-3 and TRBJ2-2; D is ambiguous. There are 13 residues in the CDR3. Trimming cost V 7 bases and J 4 bases, with 10 bases left between them. From germline, CDR1 is ENHRY and CDR2 SYGVKD.

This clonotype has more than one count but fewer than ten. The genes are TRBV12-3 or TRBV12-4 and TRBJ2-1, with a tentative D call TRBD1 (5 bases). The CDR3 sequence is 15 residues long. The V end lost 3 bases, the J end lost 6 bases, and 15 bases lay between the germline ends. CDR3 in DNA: TGTGCCAGCAGTTTCGGCAGGGAATTCCTCAATGAGCAGTTCTTC. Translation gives CASSFGREFLNEQFF.

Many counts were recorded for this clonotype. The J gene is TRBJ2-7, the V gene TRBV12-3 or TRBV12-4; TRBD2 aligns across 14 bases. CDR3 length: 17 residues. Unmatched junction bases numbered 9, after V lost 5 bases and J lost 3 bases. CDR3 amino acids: CASSPGLAGVGVYEQYF. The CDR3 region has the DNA TGTGCCAGCAGTCCGGGACTAGCGGGAGTTGGAGTCTACGAGCAGTACTTC.

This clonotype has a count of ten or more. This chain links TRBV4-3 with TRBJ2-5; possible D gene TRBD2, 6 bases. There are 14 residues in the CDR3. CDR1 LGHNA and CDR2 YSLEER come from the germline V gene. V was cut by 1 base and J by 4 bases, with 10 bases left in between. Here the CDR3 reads CASSQAGAGETQYF. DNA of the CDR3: TGCGCCAGCAGCCAAGCGGGAGCTGGAGAGACCCAGTACTTC.

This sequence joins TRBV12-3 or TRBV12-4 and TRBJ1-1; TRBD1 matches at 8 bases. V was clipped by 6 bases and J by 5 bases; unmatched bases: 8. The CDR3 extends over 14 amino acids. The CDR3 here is CASSTRGRGTEAFF. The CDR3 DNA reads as TGTGCCAGCAGCACCAGGGGGCGCGGGACTGAAGCTTTCTTT.